This is a list of T cell receptor beta chains from one sample in a study of T-cell reconstitution after alpha-beta-depleted transplantation in children. TCRdb re-called the PCR reads through MiXCR, storing one row per CDR3 protein. The sample records 200,000 to 250,000 distinct CDR3 sequences, 9.7% being singletons. The specimen comprised PBMCs from the stem cell graft donor, sampled from the stem cell graft. The receptors here all came from a human donor who donated a stem cell graft to a child with SCID. Both conserved end residues are trimmed from each CDR3.

v_call: TRBV20-1
j_call: TRBJ2-1
cdr3_aa: SAREDAEYNEQF

v_call: TRBV7-9
j_call: TRBJ1-2
cdr3_aa: ASSLAYPGVNYGYT

v_call: TRBV24-1
j_call: TRBJ1-2
cdr3_aa: ATSPGGSGGYT

v_call: TRBV6-2/TRBV6-3
j_call: TRBJ2-5
cdr3_aa: ASSYSGWSGTSGVQETQY

v_call: TRBV20-1
j_call: TRBJ1-2
cdr3_aa: SARALGQGDYGYT

v_call: TRBV7-9
j_call: TRBJ2-3
cdr3_aa: ASSLAGPSTDTQY

v_call: TRBV5-4
j_call: TRBJ1-2
cdr3_aa: ASSSRQGDYGYT

v_call: TRBV20-1
j_call: TRBJ1-5
cdr3_aa: SAREGRGGNQPQH

v_call: TRBV19
j_call: TRBJ1-1
cdr3_aa: ASADRGNTEAF

v_call: TRBV5-6
j_call: TRBJ1-1
cdr3_aa: ASRGQGQGDTEAF

v_call: TRBV3-1
j_call: TRBJ2-6
cdr3_aa: AICLRGSGAPGANVLT

v_call: TRBV21-1
j_call: TRBJ2-3
cdr3_aa: ASSKRTVASTDTQY

v_call: TRBV6-2/TRBV6-3
j_call: TRBJ1-4
cdr3_aa: ASSYLGGIEKLF

v_call: TRBV6-5
j_call: TRBJ2-7
cdr3_aa: ASSYSPRTGSSEQY

v_call: TRBV20-1
j_call: TRBJ2-7
cdr3_aa: SAGLAGSLEQY

v_call: TRBV20-1
j_call: TRBJ2-7
cdr3_aa: SASDRRVYEQY

v_call: TRBV12-3/TRBV12-4
j_call: TRBJ1-1
cdr3_aa: ASSPRTRNTEAF

v_call: TRBV5-1
j_call: TRBJ2-3
cdr3_aa: ASSLSTDTQY

v_call: TRBV2
j_call: TRBJ1-5
cdr3_aa: ASDRGDQPQH

v_call: TRBV5-5
j_call: TRBJ2-7
cdr3_aa: ASSPYPGQGSYEQY

v_call: TRBV5-1
j_call: TRBJ2-1
cdr3_aa: ASSLVGGDNEQF

v_call: TRBV2
j_call: TRBJ1-2
cdr3_aa: ASSDSAGAGYGYT

v_call: TRBV12-3/TRBV12-4
j_call: TRBJ2-3
cdr3_aa: ASSLGLAGGWGQY

v_call: TRBV6-5
j_call: TRBJ1-5
cdr3_aa: ASSYSIGGNQPQH

v_call: TRBV6-1
j_call: TRBJ2-1
cdr3_aa: ASSEWWEQF

v_call: TRBV3-1
j_call: TRBJ1-2
cdr3_aa: ASSQDPGVGGYT

v_call: TRBV7-9
j_call: TRBJ1-4
cdr3_aa: ASPSDNHGEKLF

v_call: TRBV6-1
j_call: TRBJ2-7
cdr3_aa: ASKYRGLSYEQY

v_call: TRBV5-5
j_call: TRBJ1-5
cdr3_aa: ASKGGLVNQPQH

v_call: TRBV12-3/TRBV12-4
j_call: TRBJ2-3
cdr3_aa: ASRELGGTDTQY

v_call: TRBV12-3/TRBV12-4
j_call: TRBJ2-7
cdr3_aa: ASSFHRGQGYEQY

v_call: TRBV29-1
j_call: TRBJ1-1
cdr3_aa: SVARGAATEAF

v_call: TRBV12-3/TRBV12-4
j_call: TRBJ1-5
cdr3_aa: ASSRDTSNQPQH

v_call: TRBV20-1
j_call: TRBJ2-1
cdr3_aa: SARDRRGGSYNEQF

v_call: TRBV5-1
j_call: TRBJ1-4
cdr3_aa: ASSLETGFNEKLF

v_call: TRBV28
j_call: TRBJ2-1
cdr3_aa: ASPAGQGIPEGYNEQF

v_call: TRBV9
j_call: TRBJ2-7
cdr3_aa: ASSLRDSSYEQY

v_call: TRBV5-1
j_call: TRBJ2-5
cdr3_aa: ASSLAGVQETQY

v_call: TRBV20-1
j_call: TRBJ1-1
cdr3_aa: SARRGHTEAF

v_call: TRBV19
j_call: TRBJ1-1
cdr3_aa: ASTASPGQREAF

v_call: TRBV27
j_call: TRBJ2-5
cdr3_aa: ASSLRATSDRETQY

v_call: TRBV7-9
j_call: TRBJ1-6
cdr3_aa: ASSLGGGEDSPLH

v_call: TRBV18
j_call: TRBJ2-7
cdr3_aa: ASSPQTSGEGEQY

v_call: TRBV5-1
j_call: TRBJ2-7
cdr3_aa: ASSWDRASYEQY

v_call: TRBV5-1
j_call: TRBJ2-1
cdr3_aa: ASSLSSGSHNEQF

v_call: TRBV9
j_call: TRBJ1-3
cdr3_aa: ASSALEGFPGNTIY

v_call: TRBV20-1
j_call: TRBJ2-3
cdr3_aa: SAILAGGTISTDTQY

v_call: TRBV12-3/TRBV12-4
j_call: TRBJ2-2
cdr3_aa: ASSFKTGNTGELF

v_call: TRBV20-1
j_call: TRBJ1-2
cdr3_aa: RAETGIYGYT

v_call: TRBV7-6
j_call: TRBJ2-2
cdr3_aa: AGGRTGELF

v_call: TRBV5-1
j_call: TRBJ2-1
cdr3_aa: ASTVEGAGNNEQF

v_call: TRBV18
j_call: TRBJ1-3
cdr3_aa: ASSPFPGTGTENTIY

v_call: TRBV7-2
j_call: TRBJ2-7
cdr3_aa: ASSPRTQRGYEQY

v_call: TRBV24-1
j_call: TRBJ2-1
cdr3_aa: ATSDSGLAGDNEQF

v_call: TRBV5-1
j_call: TRBJ2-7
cdr3_aa: ASSFVEQGAWQY

v_call: TRBV19
j_call: TRBJ1-5
cdr3_aa: ASSTQGRGVSNQPQH

v_call: TRBV20-1
j_call: TRBJ2-1
cdr3_aa: SAREVVPQVYNEQF